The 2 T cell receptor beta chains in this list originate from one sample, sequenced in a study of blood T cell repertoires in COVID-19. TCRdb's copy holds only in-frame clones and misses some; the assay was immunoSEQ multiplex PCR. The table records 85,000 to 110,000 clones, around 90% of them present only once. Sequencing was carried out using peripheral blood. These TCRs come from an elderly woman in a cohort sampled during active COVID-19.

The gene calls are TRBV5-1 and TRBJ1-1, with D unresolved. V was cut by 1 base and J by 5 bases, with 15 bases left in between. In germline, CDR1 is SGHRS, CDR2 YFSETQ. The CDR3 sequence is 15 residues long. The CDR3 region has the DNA TGCGCCAGCAGCTTGAGGGAGGGTGTAAGTACTGAAGCTTTCTTT. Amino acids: CASSLREGVSTEAFF.

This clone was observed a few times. CDR3 in DNA: TGTGCCAGCAGTTTGGGGACAGGTTATTCACCCCTCCACTTT. Amino acid sequence: CASSLGTGYSPLHF. The chain has TRBV2 and TRBJ1-6; the match to TRBD1 covers 8 bases. Germline V gives CDR1 SNHLY, CDR2 FYNNEI. The CDR3 is 14 amino acids. J gave up 8 bases and V 5 bases, and 5 bases lay outside the gene matches.